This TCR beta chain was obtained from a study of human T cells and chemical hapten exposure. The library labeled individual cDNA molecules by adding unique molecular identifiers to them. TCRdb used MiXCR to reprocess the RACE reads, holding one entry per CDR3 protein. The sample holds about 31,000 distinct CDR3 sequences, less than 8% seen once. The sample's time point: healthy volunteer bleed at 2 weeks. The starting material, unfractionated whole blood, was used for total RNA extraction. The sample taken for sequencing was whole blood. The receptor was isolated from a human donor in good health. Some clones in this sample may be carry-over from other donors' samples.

This CDR3 reads CASSLAGTYNEQFF. CDR3 nucleotide sequence: TGTGCCAGCAGCTTAGCGGGGACCTACAATGAGCAGTTCTTC. V gene TRBV5-4 combines with J gene TRBJ2-1, with 7 bases lining up with TRBD2. In germline, CDR1 is SGHNT, CDR2 YYREEE (reference sequence). CDR3 length: 14 amino acids. The V and J ends lost 2 bases and 2 bases, in that order; junction bases with no gene match: 1.